The rows below give T cell receptor beta chains drawn from one sample of a study of technical replicates of blood from several donors. Using immunoSEQ multiplex PCR, the repertoire was profiled, and TCRdb retains in-frame clones only, with some absent. The table lists 90,000 to 100,000 clones, less than 95% of them singletons, with around 0.33% in the top ten. Specimen: T cells isolated from PBMCs. The receptor set was obtained from a human donor in good health. CDR3s include the opening cysteine and the closing phenylalanine or tryptophan. A D gene is named only where the DNA matches it firmly. Clone size, where shown, is once, few, many, or a class for clones that have expanded.

clone size | J gene | V gene | D gene | CDR3 DNA | CDR3 protein
. | TRBJ2-1 | TRBV19 | TRBD2 | TGTGCCAGTAGTCCGACTAGCGGGACTTACAATGAGCAGTTCTTC | CASSPTSGTYNEQFF
once | TRBJ2-3 | TRBV4-3 | . | TGCGCCAGCAGCCAAGAAACGAGTTACACAGATACGCAGTATTTT | CASSQETSYTDTQYF
. | TRBJ2-6 | TRBV5-1 | . | TGCGCCAGCAGGGCAGTGAAATCTGGGGCCAACGTCCTGACTTTC | CASRAVKSGANVLTF
. | TRBJ1-5 | TRBV29-1 | TRBD1 | TGCAGCGTTCGGACAGGTTTTAGCAATCAGCCCCAGCATTTT | CSVRTGFSNQPQHF
. | TRBJ1-5 | TRBV4-1 | . | TGCGCCAGCAGCCAAGCAGACAGTTACAATCAGCCCCAGCATTTT | CASSQADSYNQPQHF
. | TRBJ2-7 | TRBV27 | . | TGTGCCAGCAGTTTATGGGGGGACGACAACGAGCAGTACTTC | CASSLWGDDNEQYF
. | TRBJ2-1 | TRBV12-5 | . | TGTGCTAGTGGTTTGGTACGCGATGAGCAGTTCTTC | CASGLVRDEQFF
. | TRBJ1-2 | TRBV6-1 | TRBD1 | TGTGCCAGCAGTGAAGCTGGACAGGGGGTAGGCTACACCTTC | CASSEAGQGVGYTF
. | TRBJ1-1 | TRBV29-1 | . | TGCAGCGTTGTTAGAAGGCGGGGCGGTGCCATGAACACTGAAGCTTTCTTT | CSVVRRRGGAMNTEAFF
. | TRBJ2-7 | TRBV30 | . | TGTGCACGCCGGGACAAGAGCTCCTACGAGCAGTACTTC | CARRDKSSYEQYF
few | TRBJ1-1 | TRBV13 | . | TGTGCCAGCGTGGAGAGAATGAACACTGAAGCTTTCTTT | CASVERMNTEAFF
. | TRBJ2-5 | TRBV6-1 | TRBD1 | TGTGCCAGCAGTGATGTGGGGCGCAGGGGGCTGTTAGAGACCCAGTACTTC | CASSDVGRRGLLETQYF
. | TRBJ2-7 | TRBV6-4 | . | TGTGCCAGCAGCGCGGGACTCGGTTCCTACGAGCAGTACTTC | CASSAGLGSYEQYF
. | TRBJ1-5 | TRBV12-5 | . | TGTGCTAGTGGCCAAGACAGCAAGAGCAATCAGCCCCAGCATTTT | CASGQDSKSNQPQHF
. | TRBJ2-2 | TRBV9 | TRBD1 | TGTGCCAGCAGCGTCCAATCAGGGGGTTCGAACACCGGGGAGCTGTTTTTT | CASSVQSGGSNTGELFF
. | TRBJ2-6 | TRBV2 | . | TGTGCCAGCAGTACTGTTACTTCTGGGGCCAACGTCCTGACTTTC | CASSTVTSGANVLTF
. | TRBJ1-1 | TRBV2 | TRBD1 | TGTGCCAGCAAGGAGGGGGCCTTGAACACTGAAGCTTTCTTT | CASKEGALNTEAFF
once | TRBJ2-1 | TRBV4-3 | TRBD1 | TGCGCCAGCAGCCTCCGAACTTACAGGGACAGCTACAATGAGCAGTTCTTC | CASSLRTYRDSYNEQFF
. | TRBJ2-7 | TRBV11-3 | . | TGTGCCAGCAGCTTACCAGTGACCTACGAGCAGTACTTC | CASSLPVTYEQYF
. | TRBJ1-1 | TRBV13 | . | TGTGCCAGCAGCGATAGACGAGGTCGGGATACGGTTTGGGCTGAAGCTTTCTTT | CASSDRRGRDTVWAEAFF
. | TRBJ1-4 | TRBV30 | . | TGTGCCTGGAGTCTAGTAAGTGAAAAACTGTTTTTT | CAWSLVSEKLFF
once | TRBJ2-1 | TRBV5-1 | TRBD2 | TGCGCCAGCAGCCGGACTAGCGGGAACAATGAGCAGTTCTTC | CASSRTSGNNEQFF
. | TRBJ2-1 | TRBV27 | TRBD1 | TGTGCCAGCAGTTCTTGGACAGGTTCGAATGAGCAGTTCTTC | CASSSWTGSNEQFF
few | TRBJ1-1 | TRBV7-9 | . | TGTGCCAGCACCCAGGACAGATTGAACACTGAAGCTTTCTTT | CASTQDRLNTEAFF
. | TRBJ1-5 | TRBV5-1 | . | TGCGCCAGCAGCTCCAGGGGTGGAGAACAGCCCCAGCATTTT | CASSSRGGEQPQHF
. | TRBJ2-3 | TRBV10-2 | TRBD1 | TGCGCCAGCAGTCAACAGGGGGCGGTAGCAGATACGCAGTATTTT | CASSQQGAVADTQYF
. | TRBJ2-7 | TRBV27 | . | TGTGCCAGCAGTCCCACTCCTCGCGACTCGTACGAGCAGTACTTC | CASSPTPRDSYEQYF
. | TRBJ2-3 | TRBV7-9 | . | TGTGCCAGCAGCCTCCTAGGGCTACCGGGACTTTCATCGTATTTT | CASSLLGLPGLSSYF
. | TRBJ2-7 | TRBV4-3 | TRBD1 | TGCGCCAGCAGCCAAGCCGGGACAGAGATCTACGAGCAGTACTTC | CASSQAGTEIYEQYF
. | TRBJ1-2 | TRBV12-5 | . | TGTGCTAGTGGTTTGGTGGGGGCTGCGATCTATGGCTACACCTTC | CASGLVGAAIYGYTF
. | TRBJ2-3 | TRBV7-3 | TRBD2 | TGTGCCAGCAGCTGGGGCGGGAGCCCAGATACGCAGTATTTT | CASSWGGSPDTQYF
. | TRBJ1-1 | TRBV15 | . | TGTGCCACCAGCGCAACAGGTTTCACTGAAGCTTTCTTT | CATSATGFTEAFF
few | TRBJ1-1 | TRBV28 | . | TGTGCCAGCAGTTTATACAGGATCACTGAAGCTTTCTTT | CASSLYRITEAFF
. | TRBJ1-2 | TRBV19 | . | TGTGCCAGTAGTATTGGCCAGGAAAGGTACGATGGCTACACCTTC | CASSIGQERYDGYTF
. | TRBJ2-3 | TRBV29-1 | . | TGCAGCGTTGTCCAGGACACAGATACGCAGTATTTT | CSVVQDTDTQYF
. | TRBJ2-7 | TRBV21-1 | . | TGTGCCAGCAGCATGGACAGTCCCTCCTACGAGCAGTACTTC | CASSMDSPSYEQYF
. | TRBJ2-1 | TRBV7-8 | TRBD2 | TGTGCCAGCAGCTTAGAGGGACTAGCGGGAACCACCTACAATGAGCAGTTCTTC | CASSLEGLAGTTYNEQFF
. | TRBJ1-2 | TRBV2 | . | TGTGCCAGCAGTGAAGCGACAGACTATGGCTACACCTTC | CASSEATDYGYTF
. | TRBJ2-7 | TRBV6-6 | . | TGTGCCAGCAGCTTAGGACAGGCCGGGGGATACGAGCAGTACTTC | CASSLGQAGGYEQYF